This is a list of T cell receptor beta chains from one sample in a study of blood T cell repertoires in COVID-19. Profiling relied on immunoSEQ multiplex PCR, and the TCRdb table lists in-frame clones only, not all of them. The table includes about 150,000 clones, around 80% detected once. Sequencing input: peripheral blood. The receptors shown here come from a man aged 55 to 70 with acute or convalescent COVID-19. CDR3s include the opening cysteine and the closing phenylalanine or tryptophan. D genes are given only for firm matches. The size of a clone is reported for some rows only, either as once, few or many, or as a class for expanded clones.

V	J	D	size	DNA	CDR3
TRBV19	TRBJ1-2	.	.	TGTGCCAGTAGTATCGGACAGCTCTATGGCTACACCTTC	CASSIGQLYGYTF
TRBV19	TRBJ1-4	TRBD1	.	TGTGCCAGTAGTCCCGACAGGGGGACTAATGAAAAACTGTTTTTT	CASSPDRGTNEKLFF
TRBV28	TRBJ2-3	TRBD2	few	TGTGCCAGCAGTTTCCGACTAGCGGGTCCCACAGATACGCAGTATTTT	CASSFRLAGPTDTQYF
TRBV12-3/TRBV12-4	TRBJ1-2	TRBD1	.	TGTGCCATCCCGACAGGGAACGGCTACACCTTC	CAIPTGNGYTF
TRBV3-1/TRBV3-2	TRBJ2-3	.	few	TGTGCCACCGGGAGCCGGGGCACAGATACGCAGTATTTT	CATGSRGTDTQYF
TRBV24-1	TRBJ2-1	.	.	TGTGCCACCAGTGGCCTAGCCTACAATGAGCAGTTCTTC	CATSGLAYNEQFF
TRBV7-9	TRBJ1-3	.	.	TGTGCCAGCAGCTCCTGGGGACTTGCCTACTCTGGAAACACCATATATTTT	CASSSWGLAYSGNTIYF
TRBV9	TRBJ1-2	.	few	TGTGCCAGCAGCGTAGCTTGGGCAGCCTATGGCTACACCTTC	CASSVAWAAYGYTF
TRBV6-5	TRBJ2-2	TRBD2	.	TGTGCCAGCAGTCGGACTAGCGGGAGCACCGGGGAGCTGTTTTTT	CASSRTSGSTGELFF
TRBV7-9	TRBJ2-1	.	.	TGTGCCAGCAGCTTAGGAGCGCGTAGAAACAATGAGCAGTTCTTC	CASSLGARRNNEQFF
TRBV10-3	TRBJ2-7	TRBD1	.	TGTGCCATCGGCCGGGACAGCACCTACGAGCAGTACTTC	CAIGRDSTYEQYF
TRBV20-1	TRBJ2-7	TRBD1	.	TGCAGTGCTAGTGACGGGACAGGGAACGAGCAGTACTTC	CSASDGTGNEQYF
TRBV6-1	TRBJ2-3	TRBD2	once	TGTGCCAGCAGTGAGGGGACTAGCGAAAGCACAGATACGCAGTATTTT	CASSEGTSESTDTQYF
TRBV10-3	TRBJ1-2	.	.	TGTGCCACCAGCCAGGGCCCGACCTATGGCTACACCTTC	CATSQGPTYGYTF
TRBV2	TRBJ2-5	.	.	TGTGCCAGCAGTGAAAGGGGGGGGGCCCGCCAAGAGACCCAGTACTTC	CASSERGGARQETQYF
TRBV7-7	TRBJ2-1	TRBD2	.	TGTGCTAGCAGCTTAGGTTCGAGCGGGAACTACAATGAGCAGTTCTTC	CASSLGSSGNYNEQFF
TRBV18	TRBJ2-2	TRBD1	.	TGTGCCAGCTCACCTGGACAGGGGAACACCGGGGAGCTGTTTTTT	CASSPGQGNTGELFF
TRBV3-1/TRBV3-2	TRBJ1-4	TRBD1	.	TGTGCCAGCAGCCTGAGACAGGGAACTAATGAAAAACTGTTTTTT	CASSLRQGTNEKLFF
TRBV5-1	TRBJ1-5	.	.	TGCGCCAGCAGCACCCTCGGCCCCACCAACTATAGCATTCCCCATAGCAATCAGCCCCAGCATTTT	CASSTLGPTNYSIPHSNQPQHF
TRBV4-3	TRBJ1-2	.	.	TGCGCCAGCAGCCAAGATCAAGGGGATCGTGGCTACACCTTC	CASSQDQGDRGYTF
TRBV2	TRBJ2-1	TRBD1	.	TGTGCCAGCAAGTCCCGGGACAGGGTCGGGAACAATGAGCAGTTCTTC	CASKSRDRVGNNEQFF
TRBV24-1	TRBJ2-1	.	.	TGTGCCACCAGTAGGAGGGCTGGCCCTAATGAGCAGTTCTTC	CATSRRAGPNEQFF
TRBV2	TRBJ1-2	.	.	TGTGCCAGCAGTGCAGGCTATGGCTACACCTTC	CASSAGYGYTF
TRBV4-3	TRBJ2-1	.	.	TGCGCCAGCAGCCAAGTTGGTCTAAGCGGACAGTTCTTC	CASSQVGLSGQFF
TRBV4-1	TRBJ2-2	TRBD2	once	TGCGCCAGCAGCCGAGGACTAGCGGGGGGCGCGAACACCGGGGAGCTGTTTTTT	CASSRGLAGGANTGELFF
TRBV2	TRBJ2-7	.	.	TGTGCCAGCAGTATGATAACAGGGACCCACGAGCAGTACTTC	CASSMITGTHEQYF
TRBV6-6	TRBJ2-3	.	.	TGTGCCAGCAGTTCCCCGGGGGGCTTATTGACGCAGTATTTT	CASSSPGGLLTQYF
TRBV5-5	TRBJ1-1	.	.	TGTGCCAGCAGCGTCGCTGGGGGGTCTGAAGCTTTCTTT	CASSVAGGSEAFF
TRBV5-4	TRBJ2-7	.	once	TGTGCCAGCCAAGCTGAAGGGGTGTCGGTTCGCGAGCAGTACTTC	CASQAEGVSVREQYF
TRBV29-1	TRBJ2-1	TRBD1	.	TGCAGCGTTGCGACAGGGGGCTCCTACAATGAGCAGTTCTTC	CSVATGGSYNEQFF
TRBV7-2	TRBJ2-2	.	.	TGTGCCAGCAGCCCCCCCCTTCCCGCGGGGACCGGGGAGCTGTTTTTT	CASSPPLPAGTGELFF
TRBV5-6	TRBJ1-1	.	.	TGTGCCAGCAGCTTGGCCGGAGGGGTCACTGAAGCTTTCTTT	CASSLAGGVTEAFF
TRBV12-3/TRBV12-4	TRBJ1-6	.	.	TGTGCCAGCAGCGAGCAGGGGAATTCACCCCTCCACTTT	CASSEQGNSPLHF
TRBV4-1	TRBJ1-5	.	.	TGCGCCAGCAGCCAAAGCTACGGCAATCAGCCCCAGCATTTT	CASSQSYGNQPQHF
TRBV28	TRBJ1-2	.	.	TGTGCCAGTAGGGTGCTTGGACAGTACTATGGCTACACCTTC	CASRVLGQYYGYTF
TRBV5-4	TRBJ1-1	.	.	TGTGCCAGCAGCTTGCAGGGCCGTAACACTGAAGCTTTCTTT	CASSLQGRNTEAFF
TRBV19	TRBJ2-2	.	.	TGTGCCAGTAGTATAGCGGGGAACACCGGGGAGCTGTTTTTT	CASSIAGNTGELFF